This TCR beta chain came from a study of CD8 T cells in ankylosing spondylitis. Quantitative 5'-RACE was performed with molecular barcodes, and it yielded the TCR beta libraries. MiXCR was run by TCRdb on the 5' RACE reads, yielding one entry per CDR3 protein. The sample contains more than 400,000 distinct CDR3 sequences, roughly 5% of which appear only once. General observations from the study: Previous work reported some of these motif variants in the synovial fluid and blood of reactive arthritis. The authors found the disease-linked clones to be CD8+ and relatively rare in peripheral blood. A TCR beta motif of roughly 8 highly homologous variants seemed to mark ankylosing spondylitis blood.

V was trimmed by 6 bases and J by 2 bases, leaving 14 bases between them. Per germline, CDR1 DFQATT and CDR2 SNEGSKA (reference sequence). The CDR3 loop spans 13 amino acids. The sample holds many counts of this clonotype. The antigen is not known. Sequencing was done on a sample of blood, either unsorted or a sorted T cell fraction (not recorded which). The sequence was obtained from a male donor with ankylosing spondylitis. V is TRBV20-1 and J is TRBJ2-7; D gene uncertain. The CDR3 region is CSALPVAAYEQYF. CDR3 coding DNA: TGCAGTGCCCTCCCTGTGGCAGCCTACGAGCAGTACTTC.